The rows below give T cell receptor beta chains drawn from one sample of a study of identical twins. TCRdb re-called the 5' RACE reads with MiXCR, one entry per CDR3 protein. The sample consists of roughly 710,000 distinct CDR3 sequences, roughly 6.2% of them appearing once. The source material was naive T cells sorted from blood. The source is a man aged 18 to 30 in good health. Both conserved end residues are part of each CDR3. The D gene is left open where the match is weak. Clone size appears in some rows only: once, few, many, or a class for an expanded clone.

D gene: TRBD1
J gene: TRBJ2-1
clone size: many
V gene: TRBV6-1
CDR3 protein: CASNGQGSYNEQFF
CDR3 DNA: TGTGCCAGCAATGGACAGGGTTCCTACAATGAGCAGTTCTTC

D gene: TRBD1
J gene: TRBJ2-2
clone size: many
V gene: TRBV20-1
CDR3 protein: CSANPRQGVGRELFF
CDR3 DNA: TGCAGTGCCAACCCGCGACAGGGAGTAGGGAGGGAGCTGTTTTTT

D gene: NA
J gene: TRBJ2-3
clone size: NA
V gene: TRBV4-3
CDR3 protein: CASSQGDGGYTDTQYF
CDR3 DNA: TGCGCCAGCAGCCAAGGGGACGGAGGCTACACAGATACGCAGTATTTT

D gene: TRBD1
J gene: TRBJ2-5
clone size: NA
V gene: TRBV2
CDR3 protein: CASRATGQGPQETQYF
CDR3 DNA: TGTGCCAGCAGGGCTACGGGACAGGGACCACAAGAGACCCAGTACTTC

D gene: NA
J gene: TRBJ2-3
clone size: NA
V gene: TRBV7-8
CDR3 protein: CASSHLAITDTQYF
CDR3 DNA: TGTGCCAGCAGTCACCTGGCAATCACAGATACGCAGTATTTT

D gene: TRBD1
J gene: TRBJ2-1
clone size: few
V gene: TRBV6-2/TRBV6-3
CDR3 protein: CASSLAGTGALDEQFF
CDR3 DNA: TGTGCCAGCAGTTTAGCCGGGACAGGGGCCCTGGATGAGCAGTTCTTC

D gene: NA
J gene: TRBJ2-3
clone size: many
V gene: TRBV5-1
CDR3 protein: CASSAGQNTDTQYF
CDR3 DNA: TGCGCCAGCTCCGCGGGACAGAACACAGATACGCAGTATTTT

D gene: TRBD2
J gene: TRBJ2-1
clone size: few
V gene: TRBV20-1
CDR3 protein: CSARGREGSYNEQFF
CDR3 DNA: TGCAGTGCTAGAGGGCGGGAGGGCTCCTACAATGAGCAGTTCTTC

D gene: TRBD1
J gene: TRBJ2-2
clone size: many
V gene: TRBV12-3/TRBV12-4
CDR3 protein: CASISRGRGDTGELFF
CDR3 DNA: TGTGCCAGCATCTCTAGGGGGCGAGGGGACACCGGGGAGCTGTTTTTT

D gene: NA
J gene: TRBJ2-2
clone size: few
V gene: TRBV25-1
CDR3 protein: CASSEYSESGELFF
CDR3 DNA: TGTGCCAGCAGTGAATATTCGGAGAGTGGGGAGCTGTTTTTT

D gene: TRBD2
J gene: TRBJ2-1
clone size: many
V gene: TRBV29-1
CDR3 protein: CSTGLAGDEQFF
CDR3 DNA: TGCAGCACCGGACTAGCGGGAGATGAGCAGTTCTTC

D gene: NA
J gene: TRBJ2-5
clone size: few
V gene: TRBV10-3
CDR3 protein: CAISESTELETQYF
CDR3 DNA: TGTGCCATCAGTGAGTCCACCGAGCTGGAGACCCAGTACTTC

D gene: NA
J gene: TRBJ2-5
clone size: NA
V gene: TRBV27
CDR3 protein: CASSLSPSRGETQYF
CDR3 DNA: TGTGCCAGCAGTTTAAGCCCCAGCCGTGGGGAGACCCAGTACTTC

D gene: TRBD2
J gene: TRBJ2-1
clone size: many
V gene: TRBV4-3
CDR3 protein: CASSATSASSYNEQFF
CDR3 DNA: TGCGCCAGCAGCGCGACTAGCGCGAGCTCCTACAATGAGCAGTTCTTC

D gene: TRBD1
J gene: TRBJ2-3
clone size: NA
V gene: TRBV29-1
CDR3 protein: CSARGRYTDTQYF
CDR3 DNA: TGCAGCGCCAGGGGGCGGTACACAGATACGCAGTATTTT

D gene: NA
J gene: TRBJ2-1
clone size: few
V gene: TRBV15
CDR3 protein: CATSRGSSGLASNNEQFF
CDR3 DNA: TGTGCCACCAGCAGAGGTAGTAGCGGACTGGCTTCGAACAATGAGCAGTTCTTC

D gene: TRBD2
J gene: TRBJ2-1
clone size: few
V gene: TRBV19
CDR3 protein: CATLREGSYNEQFF
CDR3 DNA: TGTGCCACCTTACGGGAGGGTTCCTACAATGAGCAGTTCTTC

D gene: NA
J gene: TRBJ1-5
clone size: many
V gene: TRBV20-1
CDR3 protein: CSARGRDNQPQHF
CDR3 DNA: TGCAGTGCTAGAGGGCGAGACAATCAGCCCCAGCATTTT

D gene: NA
J gene: TRBJ1-1
clone size: many
V gene: TRBV25-1
CDR3 protein: CASSDPGANTEAFF
CDR3 DNA: TGTGCCAGCAGTGACCCAGGGGCCAACACTGAAGCTTTCTTT

D gene: NA
J gene: TRBJ2-2
clone size: few
V gene: TRBV12-3/TRBV12-4
CDR3 protein: CASSFMHSWTGELFF
CDR3 DNA: TGTGCCAGCAGTTTTATGCACTCGTGGACCGGGGAGCTGTTTTTT

D gene: TRBD1
J gene: TRBJ2-5
clone size: NA
V gene: TRBV5-1
CDR3 protein: CASRGTGEQETQYF
CDR3 DNA: TGCGCCAGCAGGGGGACAGGGGAACAAGAGACCCAGTACTTC

D gene: NA
J gene: TRBJ2-1
clone size: few
V gene: TRBV14
CDR3 protein: CASSQVKTDYNEQFF
CDR3 DNA: TGTGCCAGCAGCCAAGTAAAGACAGACTACAATGAGCAGTTCTTC

D gene: NA
J gene: TRBJ2-3
clone size: many
V gene: TRBV29-1
CDR3 protein: CSVGQTDTQYF
CDR3 DNA: TGCAGCGTTGGACAAACAGATACGCAGTATTTT

D gene: NA
J gene: TRBJ2-1
clone size: once
V gene: TRBV21-1
CDR3 protein: CASSKDLSTSGRTSSYNEQFF
CDR3 DNA: TGTGCCAGCAGCAAAGACCTGTCGACTAGCGGGAGGACCAGCTCCTACAATGAGCAGTTCTTC

D gene: TRBD2
J gene: TRBJ2-5
clone size: few
V gene: TRBV7-9
CDR3 protein: CASSVRILAGQETQYF
CDR3 DNA: TGTGCCAGCAGCGTCCGCATTCTAGCGGGCCAAGAGACCCAGTACTTC

D gene: TRBD2
J gene: TRBJ2-3
clone size: NA
V gene: TRBV7-3
CDR3 protein: CASSLIPGLAESTDTQYF
CDR3 DNA: TGTGCCAGCAGCTTAATCCCGGGACTAGCGGAGAGCACAGATACGCAGTATTTT

D gene: TRBD2
J gene: TRBJ2-5
clone size: many
V gene: TRBV20-1
CDR3 protein: CSVFGGSVGETQYF
CDR3 DNA: TGCAGTGTGTTCGGCGGGAGTGTCGGAGAGACCCAGTACTTC

D gene: TRBD1
J gene: TRBJ2-5
clone size: NA
V gene: TRBV28
CDR3 protein: CASRGTGLETQYF
CDR3 DNA: TGTGCCAGCAGGGGGACAGGGTTGGAGACCCAGTACTTC

D gene: TRBD2
J gene: TRBJ2-1
clone size: many
V gene: TRBV29-1
CDR3 protein: CSVGGRTSMEEQFF
CDR3 DNA: TGCAGCGTTGGAGGACGGACTAGTATGGAAGAGCAGTTCTTC

D gene: NA
J gene: TRBJ2-4
clone size: NA
V gene: TRBV10-3
CDR3 protein: CAISAGSLAKNIQYF
CDR3 DNA: TGTGCCATCAGTGCCGGCTCCCTAGCCAAAAACATTCAGTACTTC

D gene: NA
J gene: TRBJ1-1
clone size: NA
V gene: TRBV12-3/TRBV12-4
CDR3 protein: CASSPDGPGSRGEAFF
CDR3 DNA: TGTGCCAGCAGCCCAGACGGTCCTGGGTCCCGCGGTGAAGCTTTCTTT

D gene: NA
J gene: TRBJ2-7
clone size: many
V gene: TRBV28
CDR3 protein: CASSLRMTDEQYF
CDR3 DNA: TGTGCCAGCAGTTTACGGATGACGGACGAGCAGTACTTC

D gene: NA
J gene: TRBJ2-1
clone size: many
V gene: TRBV20-1
CDR3 protein: CSARDWEGDAGRNEQFF
CDR3 DNA: TGCAGTGCTAGAGACTGGGAGGGGGACGCGGGTAGAAATGAGCAGTTCTTC

D gene: NA
J gene: TRBJ2-2
clone size: many
V gene: TRBV6-8
CDR3 protein: CASSQTPGYGELFF
CDR3 DNA: TGTGCCAGCAGTCAAACACCCGGGTACGGGGAGCTGTTTTTT

D gene: NA
J gene: TRBJ2-1
clone size: many
V gene: TRBV6-2/TRBV6-3
CDR3 protein: CASSYSPGAVSYNEQFF
CDR3 DNA: TGTGCCAGCAGTTACTCTCCGGGAGCTGTTTCCTACAATGAGCAGTTCTTC

D gene: NA
J gene: TRBJ1-6
clone size: NA
V gene: TRBV11-1
CDR3 protein: CASSLGPFNRDVGSPLHF
CDR3 DNA: TGTGCCAGCAGCTTAGGCCCCTTTAACCGGGACGTCGGTTCACCCCTCCACTTT

D gene: NA
J gene: TRBJ1-5
clone size: few
V gene: TRBV6-2/TRBV6-3
CDR3 protein: CASSSRTFGTGNQPQHF
CDR3 DNA: TGTGCCAGCAGTTCCAGGACCTTCGGAACGGGCAATCAGCCCCAGCATTTT

D gene: TRBD1
J gene: TRBJ2-1
clone size: NA
V gene: TRBV24-1
CDR3 protein: CATSDFSPTGSNEQFF
CDR3 DNA: TGTGCCACCAGTGATTTTTCCCCGACAGGGAGCAATGAGCAGTTCTTC

D gene: TRBD2
J gene: TRBJ2-1
clone size: few
V gene: TRBV7-8
CDR3 protein: CASSLGLANYNEQFF
CDR3 DNA: TGTGCCAGCAGCTTGGGACTAGCGAATTACAATGAGCAGTTCTTC

D gene: TRBD2
J gene: TRBJ2-1
clone size: NA
V gene: TRBV6-2/TRBV6-3
CDR3 protein: CASTLAGVVLSNEQFF
CDR3 DNA: TGTGCCAGCACCCTAGCGGGAGTGGTGCTAAGTAATGAGCAGTTCTTC

D gene: TRBD1
J gene: TRBJ2-1
clone size: NA
V gene: TRBV6-1
CDR3 protein: CASSEALTGVYNEQFF
CDR3 DNA: TGTGCCAGCAGTGAAGCCCTGACAGGGGTGTACAATGAGCAGTTCTTC

D gene: NA
J gene: TRBJ2-1
clone size: many
V gene: TRBV20-1
CDR3 protein: CSARVPHGIYNEQFF
CDR3 DNA: TGCAGTGCTAGAGTTCCCCATGGAATTTACAATGAGCAGTTCTTC

D gene: NA
J gene: TRBJ1-1
clone size: many
V gene: TRBV29-1
CDR3 protein: CSALDRGGTFF
CDR3 DNA: TGCAGCGCCCTGGACCGGGGGGGGACTTTCTTT

D gene: NA
J gene: TRBJ2-5
clone size: many
V gene: TRBV29-1
CDR3 protein: CSVGSESQYF
CDR3 DNA: TGCAGCGTTGGTTCGGAGTCCCAGTACTTC

D gene: NA
J gene: TRBJ2-2
clone size: few
V gene: TRBV6-1
CDR3 protein: CASSEALVAGELFF
CDR3 DNA: TGTGCCAGCAGTGAAGCGCTCGTTGCCGGGGAGCTGTTTTTT

D gene: NA
J gene: TRBJ2-1
clone size: NA
V gene: TRBV2
CDR3 protein: CASSDYGWDNEQFF
CDR3 DNA: TGTGCCAGCAGTGACTATGGGTGGGACAATGAGCAGTTCTTC

D gene: TRBD2
J gene: TRBJ2-2
clone size: NA
V gene: TRBV19
CDR3 protein: CASSIDLTSGRATGELFF
CDR3 DNA: TGTGCCAGTAGTATAGACCTTACTAGCGGGAGAGCCACCGGGGAGCTGTTTTTT

D gene: NA
J gene: TRBJ2-7
clone size: many
V gene: TRBV20-1
CDR3 protein: CSSLTGKVSYEQYF
CDR3 DNA: TGCAGTAGCCTCACAGGGAAAGTTTCCTACGAGCAGTACTTC

D gene: NA
J gene: TRBJ2-2
clone size: few
V gene: TRBV28
CDR3 protein: CASSLRAAGPGELFF
CDR3 DNA: TGTGCCAGCAGTTTAAGGGCTGCGGGCCCCGGGGAGCTGTTTTTT

D gene: TRBD2
J gene: TRBJ2-5
clone size: few
V gene: TRBV5-1
CDR3 protein: CASSPNDIAGGETQYF
CDR3 DNA: TGCGCCAGCAGCCCGAACGATATAGCGGGAGGAGAGACCCAGTACTTC

D gene: NA
J gene: TRBJ1-1
clone size: few
V gene: TRBV5-1
CDR3 protein: CASSEAGGEAFF
CDR3 DNA: TGCGCCAGCAGCGAAGCGGGGGGTGAAGCTTTCTTT

D gene: NA
J gene: TRBJ2-5
clone size: NA
V gene: TRBV14
CDR3 protein: CASSPRGKTQYF
CDR3 DNA: TGTGCCAGCAGCCCAAGAGGAAAGACCCAGTACTTC

D gene: NA
J gene: TRBJ2-5
clone size: many
V gene: TRBV20-1
CDR3 protein: CSARDYRGSQETQYF
CDR3 DNA: TGCAGTGCTAGAGATTATAGGGGGTCCCAAGAGACCCAGTACTTC

D gene: NA
J gene: TRBJ1-2
clone size: few
V gene: TRBV7-9
CDR3 protein: CASISDGRLYGYTF
CDR3 DNA: TGTGCCAGCATTTCCGACGGGCGGCTATATGGCTACACCTTC

D gene: NA
J gene: TRBJ2-5
clone size: few
V gene: TRBV12-3/TRBV12-4
CDR3 protein: CASSRTGTLGQYF
CDR3 DNA: TGTGCCAGCAGCCGGACCGGGACCTTGGGGCAGTACTTC